This TCR beta chain was observed in a study of blood T cell repertoires in COVID-19. For the study at large: Whether acute or convalescent, the COVID-19 samples came from the United States, Italy and Spain. In each case, the material was cDNA or gDNA derived from T cells, B-cell-depleted T cells, or PBMCs.

This clone was seen a single time. This CDR3 is built from 13 residues. Deletions cut 5 bases from V and 9 bases from J, with 11 bases between. Germline CDR1 LGHDT, CDR2 YNNKEL (reference sequence). Per the original methods: Amplification of reference gene primers was used by the study to estimate nucleated cell counts. This table comes from immunoSEQ multiplex PCR, and its TCRdb copy is limited to in-frame clones, with some not included. V and J calls and clone size are as listed in that table; D and trimming were resolved from the DNA. The sample consists of fewer than 350,000 clones, 86% of them appearing once.

This chain uses TRBV3-1 (or the pseudogene TRBV3-2) with TRBJ1-6, with D uncertain. The clonotype was recovered from a man between 35 and 55 years old with active or convalescent COVID-19. The sample consisted of peripheral blood. CDR3 sequence reads: CASSTSEGSPLHF. CDR3 DNA: TGTGCCAGCAGCACCTCGGAGGGTTCACCCCTCCACTTT.